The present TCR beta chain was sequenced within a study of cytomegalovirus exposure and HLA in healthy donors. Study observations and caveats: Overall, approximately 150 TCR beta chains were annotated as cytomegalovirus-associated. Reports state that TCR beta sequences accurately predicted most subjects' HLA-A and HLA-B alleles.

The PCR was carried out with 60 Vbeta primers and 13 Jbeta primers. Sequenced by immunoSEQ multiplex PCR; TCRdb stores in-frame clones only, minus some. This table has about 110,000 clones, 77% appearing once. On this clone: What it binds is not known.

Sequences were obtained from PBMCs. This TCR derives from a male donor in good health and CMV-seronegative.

The CDR3 sequence: CASSAFRGNTEAFF. CDR3 DNA sequence: TGTGCCAGCAGCGCCTTCAGGGGGAACACTGAAGCTTTCTTT. The chain is built from TRBV9 and TRBJ1-1; tentatively, D is TRBD1 (6 bases). Germline loops: CDR1 SGDLS, CDR2 YYNGEE. CDR3 size: 14 residues. V dropped 3 bases and J dropped 1 base, with 10 bases sitting between them.